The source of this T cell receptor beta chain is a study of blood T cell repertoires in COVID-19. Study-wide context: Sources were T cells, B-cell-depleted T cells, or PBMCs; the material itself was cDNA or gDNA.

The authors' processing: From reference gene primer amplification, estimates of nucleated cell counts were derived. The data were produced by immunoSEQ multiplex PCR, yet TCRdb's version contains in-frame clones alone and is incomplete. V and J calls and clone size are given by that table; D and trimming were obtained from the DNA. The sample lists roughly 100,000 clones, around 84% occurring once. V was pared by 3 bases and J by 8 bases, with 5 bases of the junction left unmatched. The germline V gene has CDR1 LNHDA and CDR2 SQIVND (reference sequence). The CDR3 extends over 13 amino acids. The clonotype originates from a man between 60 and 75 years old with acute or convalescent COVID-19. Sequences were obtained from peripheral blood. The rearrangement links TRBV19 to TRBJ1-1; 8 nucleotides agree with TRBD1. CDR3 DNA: TGTGCCAGTAGTATCAGGGGGCTTACCGAAGCTTTCTTT. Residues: CASSIRGLTEAFF.